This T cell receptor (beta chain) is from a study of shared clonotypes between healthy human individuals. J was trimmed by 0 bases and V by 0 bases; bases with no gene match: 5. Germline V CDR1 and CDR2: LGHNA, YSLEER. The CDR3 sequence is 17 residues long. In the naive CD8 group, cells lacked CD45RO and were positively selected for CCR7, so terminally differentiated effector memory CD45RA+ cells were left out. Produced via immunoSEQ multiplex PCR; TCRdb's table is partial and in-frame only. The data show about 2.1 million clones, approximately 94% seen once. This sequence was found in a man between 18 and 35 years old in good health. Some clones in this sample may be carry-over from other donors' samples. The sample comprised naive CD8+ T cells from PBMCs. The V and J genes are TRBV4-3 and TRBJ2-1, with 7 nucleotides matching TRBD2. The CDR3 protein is CASSQDGGGASYNEQFF. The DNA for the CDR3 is TGCGCCAGCAGCCAAGATGGGGGGGGAGCCTCCTACAATGAGCAGTTCTTC.